This T cell receptor (beta chain) was obtained from a study of CD8+ T cells in alopecia areata. Study details: The SALT score measured affected scalp surface percentage in treated patients. Overall study findings and caveats: Many expanded lesional clones persisted in scalp and blood during tofacitinib treatment.

This CDR3 comprises 11 residues. V shed 2 bases, J shed 10 bases, and the junction held 2 bases outside the gene matches. Germline V CDR1 and CDR2: GTSNPN, SVGIG (reference sequence). A word on this clone: As yet, its antigen is unknown.

Treatment here: oral pan-JAK inhibitor, 5-10 mg twice daily. Alopecia areata patients provided lesional scalp punch biopsies and peripheral blood, both collected for the study. TCR sequencing used cDNA made by reverse transcription of extracted RNA. Produced via immunoSEQ multiplex PCR; TCRdb's table is partial and in-frame only. The data show approximately 42,000 clones, about three fifths seen once. This clonotype originated in a human donor with alopecia areata. The sample in question was CD8+ T cells sorted from blood, obtained at week 4, from a patient treated with tofacitinib. The rearrangement uses TRBV30 and TRBJ2-1, with 7 positions matching TRBD1. DNA of the CDR3: TGTGCCTGGAGTTGGACAGGCGAGCAGTTCTTC. This encodes CAWSWTGEQFF.